The source of this T cell receptor beta chain is a study of blood T cell repertoires in COVID-19. The authors' processing: Estimates of nucleated cell counts were drawn from the amplification of reference gene primers. Libraries were prepared by immunoSEQ multiplex PCR; TCRdb keeps only in-frame clonotypes and omits some of them. Clone size and the V and J calls come from that table; the DNA yielded D and trimming. The sample contains some 370,000 clones, around 83% of which appear only once. From germline, CDR1 is MNHEY and CDR2 SVGAGI. With 4 bases removed from V and 4 bases from J, the gap between germline ends came to 13 bases. There are 14 residues in the CDR3.

The source is a woman aged 45 to 65 who had recovered from COVID-19. The J gene is TRBJ2-5, the V gene TRBV6-5, with a tentative D call TRBD2 (6 bases). Sequences were obtained from PBMCs or T cells enriched from blood (not recorded which). The CDR3 coding sequence is TGTGCCAGCAGTTCCGACCGGGGGAGAGAGACCCAGTACTTC. It translates to CASSSDRGRETQYF.